A single sample is the source of the 26 T cell receptor beta chains below, sequenced in a study of CD8 T cells in Susac syndrome. cDNA came from roughly 0.53 to 1 ug RNA primed by random hexamers. Each CDR3 protein gets one entry after TCRdb re-called the immunoSEQ multiplex PCR reads with MiXCR. Here the sample spans 100,000 or so distinct CDR3 sequences, just under 95% being singletons. The material sequenced was CD4+ T cells from PBMCs. The receptors here all came from a human donor with Susac syndrome.

The CDR3 nucleotides are TGTGCCAGCAGCCGCACACAGGCCCAGTACTTC. Translating gives CASSRTQAQYF. This chain links TRBV7-2 with TRBJ2-5; D may be TRBD1 (5 bases). The germline CDR1 and CDR2 sequences are SGHTA and FQGNSA. Trimming shortened V by 5 bases and J by 9 bases, and 10 bases separated the two germline ends. CDR3 size: 11 residues.

This rearrangement joins TRBV29-1 to TRBJ2-7; D might be TRBD1 (5 bases). Germline CDR1 and CDR2: SQVTM and ANQGSEA. This CDR3 is built from 11 residues. V lost 6 bases, J lost 1 base, and 7 bases lay in between. CDR3 loop: CSVTASYEQYF. In DNA, the CDR3 is TGCAGCGTGACAGCGTCCTACGAGCAGTACTTC.

The V call is TRBV7-9, the J call TRBJ2-3; D uncertain. This CDR3 has 13 amino acids. Germline values: CDR1 SEHNR, CDR2 FQNEAQ (reference sequence). V lost 5 bases, J lost 4 bases, and 10 bases lay in between. This CDR3 is CASSLGNSDTQYF. The CDR3 DNA follows: TGTGCCAGCAGCCTTGGGAATTCAGATACGCAGTATTTT.

This clonotype was seen only once. This chain uses TRBV11-2 with TRBJ2-2, with a tentative D call TRBD1 (6 bases). Germline CDR1 reads SGHAT; CDR2 reads FQNNGV. Trimming stripped 7 bases from V and 4 bases from J, with 16 bases between. The CDR3 is 15 residues long. The CDR3 sequence: CASNPLQGATGELFF. The CDR3 DNA reads TGTGCCAGCAACCCATTACAGGGTGCCACCGGGGAGCTGTTTTTT.

V gene TRBV10-2 combines with J gene TRBJ1-5; D is undetermined. The CDR3 is made up of 12 amino acids. The germline V gene has CDR1 WSHSY and CDR2 SAAADI. Trimming took 5 bases from V and 7 from J, leaving 9 bases between them. The CDR3 sequence: CASSPQEQPQHF. The CDR3 nucleotides read TGCGCCAGCAGTCCCCAGGAGCAGCCCCAGCATTTT.

CDR3 in DNA: TGTGCCAGCAGCCGAACACTGCCTGAGCAGTTCTTC. This gives the protein CASSRTLPEQFF. The gene calls are TRBV7-8 and TRBJ2-1; D call uncertain. Trimming stripped 5 bases from V and 9 bases from J, with 11 bases between. The CDR3 totals 12 residues. Germline V gives CDR1 SGHVS, CDR2 FQNEAQ.

The rearrangement joins TRBV11-2 to TRBJ2-1, with D possibly being TRBD2 (6 bases). Per the germline V gene, CDR1 is SGHAT and CDR2 is FQNNGV. CDR3 size: 15 residues. Deletions cut 4 bases from V and 9 bases from J, with 19 bases between. The CDR3 sequence is CASSSPQGRYAEQFF. The CDR3 region has the DNA TGTGCCAGCAGCTCACCCCAAGGGAGGTATGCTGAGCAGTTCTTC.

The chain uses TRBV5-1 and TRBJ2-5, with 11 positions matching TRBD1. Per the germline V gene, CDR1 is SGHRS and CDR2 is YFSETQ. The J segment lost 4 bases and the V segment lost 4 bases, leaving 9 bases of the junction unmatched. The length of the CDR3 is 16 residues. The CDR3 DNA reads TGCGCCAGCAGCCTCGGGACAGGGGGGATCGGAGAGACCCAGTACTTC. Its translation is CASSLGTGGIGETQYF.

This rearrangement joins TRBV18 to TRBJ2-4; perhaps D is TRBD1 or TRBD2 (5 bases each). CDR3 size: 14 residues. V was trimmed by 3 bases and J by 2 bases, leaving 8 bases between them. CDR1 is KGHSH and CDR2 is LQKENI in the germline V gene. The CDR3 loop reads CASSPPGPKNIQYF. CDR3 DNA sequence: TGTGCCAGCTCACCGCCGGGACCCAAAAACATTCAGTACTTC.

The chain is built from TRBV20-1 and TRBJ1-4; D gene uncertain. V was clipped by 0 bases and J by 7 bases, with 15 bases between them. Germline values: CDR1 DFQATT, CDR2 SNEGSKA (reference sequence). This CDR3 is 15 amino acids long. CDR3 nucleotide sequence: TGCAGTGCTAGAGATCATACACGGGGTAGTGAAAAACTGTTTTTT. Protein: CSARDHTRGSEKLFF.

This clonotype was seen once. The chain uses TRBV28 and TRBJ2-1, with 8 bases aligning to TRBD1. This CDR3 is 16 amino acids long. Trimming removed 7 bases from V and 7 bases from J; junction bases left unmatched: 15. Germline CDR1 is MDHEN and CDR2 is SYDVKM. CDR3 region: CASITHRRQGSNEQFF. CDR3 nucleotide sequence: TGTGCCAGCATCACCCACCGCCGACAGGGGAGTAATGAGCAGTTCTTC.

This clonotype has only one observation. The rearrangement links TRBV19 to TRBJ1-3, with D tentatively TRBD1 (5 bases). This CDR3 has 14 amino acids. The germline V and J ends were trimmed by 8 bases and 2 bases, with 13 bases remaining between them. Germline CDR1 reads LNHDA; CDR2 reads SQIVND (reference sequence). CDR3 DNA: TGTGCCAGTGCTGCCGGGGGGACTGGAAACACCATATATTTT. Encoded protein: CASAAGGTGNTIYF.

The J gene is TRBJ1-2, the V gene TRBV20-1; D may be TRBD1 (5 bases). V was cut by 6 bases and J by 7 bases, with 24 bases left in between. This CDR3 has 15 amino acids. The germline gives CDR1 DFQATT, CDR2 SNEGSKA (reference sequence). The CDR3 nucleotides read TGCAGTGCCGATGAGGGGTGGACCCAAGGAGGTGGCTACACCTTC. This sequence encodes CSADEGWTQGGGYTF.

V usage is TRBV25-1 and J usage is TRBJ1-1; possibly TRBD1 for D (5 bases). From germline, CDR1 is MGHDK and CDR2 SYGVNS. The ends were cut back, 4 bases at V and 4 bases at J, with 13 bases in the middle. The CDR3 totals 14 residues. CDR3 sequence (DNA): TGTGCCAGCAGTGGGCGGGTGGGGGGCACTGAAGCTTTCTTT. Amino acid sequence: CASSGRVGGTEAFF.

V usage is TRBV2 and J usage is TRBJ2-1; no clear D gene. The germline gives CDR1 SNHLY, CDR2 FYNNEI. V lost 6 bases to trimming and J lost 5 bases, with 5 bases between them. There are 11 residues in the CDR3. For the CDR3, the DNA is TGTGCCAGCAGGCCTCACAATGAGCAGTTCTTC. Encoded protein: CASRPHNEQFF. The variable domain in full, completed from reference TRBV2 and TRBJ2-1, reads EPEVTQTPSHQVTQMGQEVILRCVPISNHLYFYWYRQILGQKVEFLVSFYNNEISEKSEIFDDQFSVERPDGSNFTLKIRSTKLEDSAMYFCASRPHNEQFFGPGTRLTVL.

This chain joins TRBV6-5 and TRBJ2-5, with D hard to call. Germline values: CDR1 MNHEY, CDR2 SVGAGI. V shed 4 bases and J shed 3 bases, with 15 bases lying between them. The CDR3 sequence is 15 residues long. The CDR3 DNA reads TGTGCCAGCAGTTTCACCTATGACCCTGAAGAGACCCAGTACTTC. This codes for CASSFTYDPEETQYF.

The chain has TRBV6-5 and TRBJ2-1; D uncertain. Trimming removed 6 bases from V and 6 bases from J, with 6 bases in between. In germline, CDR1 is MNHEY, CDR2 SVGAGI. This CDR3 has 11 residues. CDR3 in DNA: TGTGCCAGCAGCGTGGGCAATGAGCAGTTCTTC. This gives the protein CASSVGNEQFF.

This chain uses TRBV20-1 with TRBJ2-7, with D hard to call. The CDR3 has 13 amino acids. CDR1 and CDR2 (germline): DFQATT, SNEGSKA (reference sequence). Deletions cut 0 bases from V and 2 bases from J, with 8 bases between. The CDR3 DNA is TGCAGTGCTAGAGATGGCCGGACCTACGAGCAGTACTTC. Its protein product is CSARDGRTYEQYF.

This chain links TRBV7-6 with TRBJ2-2; D not resolved. V lost 4 bases to trimming and J lost 5 bases, with 14 bases between them. CDR1 is SGHVS, CDR2 FNYEAQ, per germline. The CDR3 covers 15 residues. CDR3 residues: CASSSPPVRTGELFF. In DNA, the CDR3 is TGTGCCAGCAGCTCCCCGCCAGTCAGGACCGGGGAGCTGTTTTTT.

This chain links TRBV7-2 with TRBJ2-1, with 7 nucleotides matching TRBD2. The trim removed 5 bases at V and 4 bases at J, leaving 8 bases unmatched. The CDR3 covers 15 residues. The V gene's germline CDR1 is SGHTA and CDR2 FQGNSA. The CDR3 region has the DNA TGTGCCAGCAGCGCCGTCACTAGCGAGTACAATGAGCAGTTCTTC. Translation: CASSAVTSEYNEQFF.

CDR3 sequence reads: CSAKGTGLNMNTEAFF. CDR3 nucleotide sequence: TGCAGTGCGAAGGGAACAGGCTTGAACATGAACACTGAAGCTTTCTTT. This chain connects TRBV20-1 to TRBJ1-1; D might be TRBD1 (5 bases). The germline V and J ends were trimmed by 6 bases and 0 bases, with 20 bases remaining between them. Per germline, CDR1 DFQATT and CDR2 SNEGSKA (reference sequence). The CDR3 contains 16 residues.

The V and J genes are TRBV4-1 and TRBJ2-5; D gene unclear. Trimming removed 5 bases at V and 5 bases at J, with 9 bases between. CDR1 is MGHRA, CDR2 YSYEKL, per germline. This CDR3 spans 12 amino acids. CDR3 amino acids: CASSFCMETQYF. The DNA for the CDR3 is TGCGCCAGCAGCTTCTGTATGGAGACCCAGTACTTC.

The chain couples TRBV20-1 to TRBJ2-5; tentative D call: TRBD2 (7 bases). This CDR3 contains 12 residues. Germline loops: CDR1 DFQATT, CDR2 SNEGSKA (reference sequence). V lost 5 bases and J lost 5, with 12 bases in between. The CDR3 DNA follows: TGCAGTGCTCGAAAGGGGGGGGAGACCCAGTACTTC. Translating it yields CSARKGGETQYF.

The CDR3 DNA reads TGTGCCAGCAGTATAGCGGGGGCGGGAGCAGATACGCAGTATTTT. It specifies CASSIAGAGADTQYF. The V gene is TRBV6-1, the J gene TRBJ2-3; 9 positions match TRBD2. The CDR3 covers 15 residues. CDR1 is MNHNS and CDR2 is SASEGT in the germline V gene. J gave up 4 bases and V 5 bases, and 7 bases lay outside the gene matches.

The sample holds one count of this clonotype. This chain connects TRBV11-3 to TRBJ2-2, with 11 positions matching TRBD2. CDR3 size: 13 residues. Unmatched junction bases numbered 3, after V lost 4 bases and J lost 11 bases. CDR1 SGHNT and CDR2 YENEEA come from the germline V gene. The CDR3: CASSSLAGAELFF. CDR3 bases: TGTGCCAGCAGCTCACTAGCGGGGGCCGAGCTGTTTTTT.

The CDR3, as DNA: TGTGCCAGCAGTTACGAAGCGGGGGTAGCCAAAAACATTCAGTACTTC. It translates to CASSYEAGVAKNIQYF. The gene calls are TRBV6-2 or TRBV6-3 and TRBJ2-4; 8 positions match TRBD2. Germline loops: CDR1 MNHEY, CDR2 SVGEGT. The CDR3 extends over 16 amino acids. The trim removed 2 bases at V and 0 bases at J, leaving 3 bases unmatched.